What follows describes a single T cell receptor (beta chain). A junction boundary mismatches the germline segment, possibly from a read error. This entry comes from a study of blood T cell repertoires in COVID-19. Across the whole study: Samples representing acute and convalescent COVID-19 were sourced from the United States, Italy and Spain. PBMCs, B-cell-depleted T cells, or T cells provided the cDNA or gDNA that made up the material.

In the original processing: Amplification from reference gene primers served as the basis for estimated nucleated cell counts. TCRdb keeps only in-frame clones here, not all; method: immunoSEQ multiplex PCR. V and J calls and clone size are as listed in that table; D and trimming were resolved from the DNA. The data show 130,000 to 150,000 clones, approximately 91% seen once. The CDR3 totals 15 residues. Germline CDR1 reads SGHAT; CDR2 reads FQDESV (reference sequence). What was sequenced was peripheral blood. The V call is TRBV11-1, the J call TRBJ1-4; D may be TRBD1 (6 bases). The receptor comes from a human donor in a cohort sampled during active COVID-19. The DNA for the CDR3 is TGTGCCAGCAGCCGCGGGGACAACGCGGGGGAAAAATTGTTTTTT. Its protein product is CASSRGDNAGEKLFF.